A single sample gave rise to the 10 T cell receptor beta chains below, sequenced in a study of OX40 agonist ivuxolimab in advanced cancers. Library preparation was by the immunoSEQ multiplex PCR assay. This immuneACCESS table, as held by TCRdb, lists in-frame sequences with V and J called but not all clones. Of the missing ones, under half trace to an unresolved V gene in checked studies; the others have no known cause. Recorded for this sample are about 36,000 clones; about 81% of them occurred a single time. The ten biggest clones cover roughly 12% of the sample. The specimen comprised CD4+ or CD8+ T cells sorted from blood, sampled in a trial of the OX40 agonist ivuxolimab. Receptor source: an adult with an advanced solid tumor such as melanoma, head and neck, liver or kidney cancer.

The CDR3 region is CASSPTTGGTTNTEAFF. In DNA, the CDR3 is TGTGCCAGCTCACCCACGACAGGGGGAACTACGAACACTGAAGCTTTCTTT. This chain joins TRBV18 and TRBJ1-1; TRBD1 agrees at 9 bases. CDR3 length: 17 residues. Germline values: CDR1 KGHSH, CDR2 LQKENI. J was trimmed by 1 base and V by 3 bases; bases with no gene match: 9.

This clone was recorded a few times. The J gene is TRBJ1-2, the V gene TRBV7-2; 9 bases fit TRBD1. The CDR3 is made up of 17 amino acids. Germline V lookup: CDR1 SGHTA, CDR2 FQGNSA. V lost 5 bases to trimming and J lost 3 bases; unmatched junction nucleotides: 13. CDR3 residues: CASSARQGVVGYYGYTF. The CDR3 bases are TGTGCCAGCAGCGCCCGACAGGGGGTAGTGGGTTACTATGGCTACACCTTC.

The V gene is TRBV6-6, the J gene TRBJ2-1; 9 bases are a match to TRBD2. This CDR3 has 16 residues. Trimming took 2 bases from V and 2 from J; bases not matched to a gene: 4. Germline CDR1 and CDR2: MNHNY and SVGAGI (reference sequence). Here the CDR3 reads CASSYPLAGPYNEQFF. The CDR3 DNA follows: TGTGCCAGCAGTTACCCTCTAGCGGGACCCTACAATGAGCAGTTCTTC.

This rearrangement joins TRBV19 to TRBJ2-5; 7 nucleotides line up with TRBD2. Germline CDR1 is LNHDA and CDR2 is SQIVND (reference sequence). Trimming at V came to 4 bases and at J to 4 bases, leaving 3 bases not matched to a gene. The CDR3 sequence is 13 residues long. CDR3 amino acids: CASSTTGGETQYF. Here the CDR3 DNA reads TGTGCCAGTAGTACTACGGGGGGAGAGACCCAGTACTTC.

V is TRBV28 and J is TRBJ1-1; no clear D gene. CDR3 length: 13 amino acids. CDR1 and CDR2 (germline): MDHEN, SYDVKM. Trimming removed 6 bases at V and 1 base at J, with 9 bases between. CDR3 DNA sequence: TGTGCCAGCAGACCAACTTGGAACACTGAAGCTTTCTTT. Translating gives CASRPTWNTEAFF.

This chain links TRBV6-6 with TRBJ1-6; D uncertain. Looked up from germline, CDR1 is MNHNY and CDR2 is SVGAGI (reference sequence). The V end was cut by 2 bases, the J end by 9 bases, with 11 bases between. The CDR3 sequence is 14 residues long. The CDR3, as DNA: TGTGCCAGCAGTTACCGGGGAGACGGTTCACCCCTCCACTTT. Translation: CASSYRGDGSPLHF.

This clone appeared a single time. This rearrangement joins TRBV30 to TRBJ1-2; D ambiguous. Germline assignment: CDR1 GTSNPN and CDR2 SVGIG (reference sequence). Trimming shortened V by 0 bases and J by 4 bases, and 6 bases separated the two germline ends. This CDR3 comprises 12 residues. CDR3: CAWSVQIYGYTF. The CDR3 nucleotides read TGTGCCTGGAGTGTACAGATCTATGGCTACACCTTC.

The V and J genes are TRBV5-1 and TRBJ2-2, with a weak D call TRBD1 (5 bases). The germline V gene has CDR1 SGHRS and CDR2 YFSETQ. The CDR3 sequence is 16 residues long. With 0 bases removed from V and 0 bases from J, the gap between germline ends came to 9 bases. In nucleotides, the CDR3 is TGCGCCAGCAGCTTGGTAGGACATACGAACACCGGGGAGCTGTTTTTT. Protein: CASSLVGHTNTGELFF.

Here the CDR3 DNA reads TGTGCCAGCAGCCTGGGACTTTCCCCCCCGGGAGAGACCCAGTACTTC. Residues: CASSLGLSPPGETQYF. The chain combines TRBV7-3 with TRBJ2-5, with a tentative D call TRBD2 (6 bases). Germline V gene lookup returns CDR1 SGHTA and CDR2 FQGTGA. Trimming took 5 bases from V and 4 from J, leaving 20 bases between them. The CDR3 has 16 amino acids.

The rearrangement joins TRBV6-5 to TRBJ2-1; D call uncertain. Germline lookup yields CDR1 MNHEY and CDR2 SVGAGI. The CDR3 consists of 13 residues. V was pared by 4 bases and J by 4 bases, with 8 bases between. DNA of the CDR3: TGTGCCAGCAGTTTTAGTCTATACAATGAGCAGTTCTTC. This gives the protein CASSFSLYNEQFF.